This T cell receptor (beta chain) was obtained from a study of T cell repertoires in cytomegalovirus infection. Study-level background: As its CMV epitopes, the study selected recently identified HLA-C-restricted and well-studied HLA-B-restricted targets. Public signatures in TCR beta pointed to CMV infection and matching HLA type.

The study, taken as a whole, reports: Cumulative frequency (of public TCR beta family members) identified carriers of CMV plus the relevant HLA. CMV-specific TCR beta clonotypes restricted by HLA-C dominated the ex vivo response.

With respect to this clonotype: Its target is not known.

Using its own MiXCR run on the reads, TCRdb lists one record per CDR3 protein. The sample yields approximately 600,000 distinct CDR3 sequences, approximately 40% seen once. The V and J ends lost 5 bases and 7 bases respectively, with 11 bases between them. CDR3 length: 13 amino acids. Germline V gene data show CDR1 as MNHEY and CDR2 as SMNVEV (reference sequence). The source is a human donor in good health (CMV status not recorded). Some clones in this sample may be carry-over from other donors' samples. The chain employs TRBV27 and TRBJ1-4; possibly TRBD1 for D (6 bases). Sequencing was performed on cultured PBMCs, taken from culture after CMV antigen stimulation. The CDR3 sequence is CASSRKGGEKLFF. The DNA for the CDR3 is TGTGCCAGCAGTAGGAAGGGGGGTGAAAAACTGTTTTTT.